The rows below give T cell receptor beta chains drawn from one sample of a study of blood T cell repertoires in COVID-19. Using immunoSEQ multiplex PCR, the repertoire was profiled, and TCRdb retains in-frame clones only, with some absent. The data show 150,000 to 200,000 clones, with about four fifths seen just once and roughly 6.8% held by the top ten. The sample comprised peripheral blood. These receptors were collected from a man between 65 and 85 years old with active or convalescent COVID-19. Each CDR3 is given with its conserved first and last residue. The order of the fields is V gene, D gene, J gene, clone size, CDR3 protein, CDR3 DNA. A D gene is named only where the DNA matches it firmly. The size field is filled for only some rows; it gives once, few, many or a size class.

TRBV24-1,TRBD1,TRBJ1-2,.,CATSDFPGQGAFNYGYTF,TGTGCCACCAGTGATTTTCCGGGACAGGGGGCATTCAACTATGGCTACACCTTC
TRBV5-1,.,TRBJ2-5,.,CASSLNFQETQYF,TGCGCCAGCAGCTTGAACTTCCAAGAGACCCAGTACTTC
TRBV7-3,.,TRBJ2-3,once,CASSFDSSDTQYF,TGTGCCAGCAGCTTCGACAGTTCAGATACGCAGTATTTT
TRBV5-1,.,TRBJ2-5,.,CASSRQGRGETQYF,TGCGCCAGCAGCCGACAGGGGCGGGGGGAGACCCAGTACTTC
TRBV5-1,TRBD2,TRBJ2-7,.,CASSATSGSSPYEQYF,TGCGCCAGCAGCGCCACTAGCGGGAGCTCTCCCTACGAGCAGTACTTC
TRBV7-9,TRBD1,TRBJ1-2,.,CASSLTPWTGWGYTF,TGTGCCAGCAGCTTAACTCCCTGGACAGGGTGGGGCTACACCTTC
TRBV3-1/TRBV3-2,TRBD1,TRBJ1-5,.,CASSNSVRGHQPQHF,TGTGCCAGCAGCAACTCGGTTAGGGGGCATCAGCCCCAGCATTTT
TRBV19,.,TRBJ2-5,.,CASSIENYRGQETQYF,TGTGCCAGTAGTATAGAGAACTATCGGGGCCAAGAGACCCAGTACTTC
TRBV11-2,.,TRBJ2-1,.,CATWGPPRNEQFF,TGTGCCACCTGGGGCCCCCCTAGGAATGAGCAGTTCTTC
TRBV11-3,.,TRBJ2-2,.,CASSFGSTGELFF,TGTGCCAGCAGCTTTGGCTCCACCGGGGAGCTGTTTTTT
TRBV2,TRBD1,TRBJ1-1,once,CASTQGSYYPEAFF,TGTGCCAGCACACAGGGGTCGTACTACCCTGAAGCTTTCTTT
TRBV28,TRBD1,TRBJ1-6,.,CASTAGRGNSPLHF,TGTGCCAGCACCGCGGGCAGGGGGAATTCACCCCTCCACTTT
TRBV9,.,TRBJ2-3,once,CASSATSSTDTQYF,TGTGCCAGCAGCGCAACATCTAGCACAGATACGCAGTATTTT
TRBV19,.,TRBJ1-2,.,CASNRPDGGNPAVYGYTF,TGTGCCAGTAACCGCCCCGATGGGGGGAACCCCGCGGTTTATGGCTACACCTTC
TRBV3-1/TRBV3-2,TRBD1,TRBJ2-3,few,CASSPPGQGTDTQYF,TGTGCCAGCAGTCCTCCGGGACAGGGTACAGATACGCAGTATTTT
TRBV24-1,TRBD1,TRBJ1-5,.,CATRPGQGSSNQPQHF,TGTGCCACCAGACCGGGACAGGGCTCGAGCAATCAGCCCCAGCATTTT
TRBV4-1,.,TRBJ2-7,.,CASSPAVGAGYEQYF,TGCGCCAGCAGCCCCGCCGTCGGTGCAGGCTACGAGCAGTACTTC
TRBV18,.,TRBJ1-4,.,CASSQLGVPNEKLFF,TGTGCCAGCTCACAGCTCGGGGTACCTAATGAAAAACTGTTTTTT
TRBV27,TRBD2,TRBJ2-3,.,CASRTSGRADTQYF,TGTGCCAGCCGGACTAGCGGGAGGGCGGATACGCAGTATTTT
TRBV4-1,.,TRBJ2-7,.,CASSQEGAVSYEQYF,TGCGCCAGCAGCCAAGAAGGAGCAGTCTCCTACGAGCAGTACTTC
TRBV11-2,TRBD1,TRBJ1-2,.,CASSLLIPGQGSYGYTF,TGTGCCAGCAGCTTACTTATCCCGGGACAGGGGTCCTATGGCTACACCTTC
TRBV7-9,TRBD2,TRBJ2-5,few,CASSFTGLAEETQYF,TGTGCCAGCAGCTTCACCGGACTAGCGGAAGAGACCCAGTACTTC
TRBV2,.,TRBJ2-1,.,CASSVYLSSYNEQFF,TGTGCCAGCAGTGTCTATCTGAGCTCCTACAATGAGCAGTTCTTC
TRBV29-1,TRBD2,TRBJ2-3,.,CSVEPTSGSHTQYF,TGCAGCGTTGAACCGACTAGCGGGAGTCATACGCAGTATTTT
TRBV5-1,.,TRBJ1-1,.,CASSLGGNEAFF,TGCGCCAGCAGCTTGGGAGGGAATGAAGCTTTCTTT
TRBV30,TRBD1,TRBJ1-2,.,CALETGANYGYTF,TGTGCCTTAGAGACAGGGGCTAACTATGGCTACACCTTC
TRBV5-1,TRBD1,TRBJ2-7,.,CASSSGGSPSVGYF,TGCGCCAGCAGCTCAGGGGGCAGCCCCAGCGTAGGGTACTTC
TRBV20-1,.,TRBJ1-2,few,CSAGEGYTF,TGCAGTGCAGGGGAAGGCTACACCTTC
TRBV5-4,TRBD1,TRBJ1-2,.,CASSLGGGAGGFVYGYTF,TGTGCCAGCAGCTTGGGTGGTGGGGCAGGGGGCTTTGTCTATGGCTACACCTTC
TRBV4-1,TRBD1,TRBJ2-4,.,CASSQEWTGQYF,TGCGCCAGCAGCCAAGAGTGGACAGGACAGTACTTC
TRBV5-1,TRBD1,TRBJ2-2,.,CASSLEQGALTGELFF,TGCGCCAGCAGCTTGGAACAGGGGGCGCTCACCGGGGAGCTGTTTTTT
TRBV3-1/TRBV3-2,.,TRBJ1-3,.,CASSQELRNTIYF,TGTGCCAGCAGCCAAGAATTGCGGAACACCATATATTTT
TRBV7-9,.,TRBJ2-1,.,CASSQRTLGEQFF,TGTGCCAGCAGCCAACGGACATTGGGGGAGCAGTTCTTC